These T cell receptor beta chains were read from a single sample in a study of T cell repertoires in cytomegalovirus infection. TCRdb reanalysed the reads using MiXCR and keeps one entry per CDR3 protein. In the table there are 300,000 to 400,000 distinct CDR3 sequences, more than 8% of which are singletons. Sequencing was performed on PBMCs. The receptors were gathered from a human donor in good health (CMV status not recorded). Some clones in this sample may be carry-over from other donors' samples. Each CDR3 is given with its conserved first and last residue. The D gene is left open where the match is weak. Expanded clones are given a class, and other clones once, few, many or no size at all.

TRBV28,TRBD2,many,TRBJ2-5,CASRRAGSRQETQYF,TGTGCCAGCAGGCGAGCGGGGAGCCGTCAAGAGACCCAGTACTTC
TRBV29-1,-,-,TRBJ1-1,CSVTGRQRGGPAMNTEAFF,TGCAGCGTTACGGGACGACAGCGAGGGGGACCTGCTATGAACACTGAAGCTTTCTTT
TRBV27,-,-,TRBJ2-1,CASSLGGRWDEQFF,TGTGCCAGCAGTTTAGGGGGGCGATGGGATGAGCAGTTCTTC
TRBV7-6,TRBD1,many,TRBJ2-7,CASSPTGQTYEQYF,TGTGCCAGCAGCCCAACGGGACAGACTTACGAGCAGTACTTC
TRBV20-1,TRBD1,few,TRBJ1-2,CSAEEGARGYTF,TGCAGTGCCGAAGAGGGGGCGAGGGGCTACACCTTC
TRBV28,-,-,TRBJ2-1,CASSKRNSYNEQFF,TGTGCCAGCAGCAAGCGGAACTCCTACAATGAGCAGTTCTTC
TRBV6-1,-,few,TRBJ2-5,CASSEAYGGYLIKTQYF,TGTGCCAGCAGTGAAGCGTACGGGGGTTATCTGATAAAGACCCAGTACTTC
TRBV10-3,-,-,TRBJ2-1,CAISGTGPTNTYNEQFF,TGTGCCATCAGTGGTACGGGACCGACGAATACCTACAATGAGCAGTTCTTC
TRBV7-2,-,many,TRBJ2-7,CASSLSNWLNEQYF,TGTGCCAGCAGCTTATCCAATTGGTTGAACGAGCAGTACTTC
TRBV7-9,-,few,TRBJ2-1,CASSLDWYEQFF,TGTGCCAGCAGCTTAGATTGGTATGAGCAGTTCTTC
TRBV7-9,-,few,TRBJ2-7,CASSLDRAVTYEQYF,TGTGCCAGCAGCTTAGATAGGGCCGTCACATACGAGCAGTACTTC
TRBV6-8,TRBD2,-,TRBJ2-1,CASSYKRGGYNEQFF,TGTGCCAGCAGTTACAAGCGGGGGGGCTACAATGAGCAGTTCTTC
TRBV9,-,-,TRBJ2-2,CASSVLSGELFF,TGTGCCAGCAGCGTTTTGTCCGGGGAGCTGTTTTTT
TRBV19,-,many,TRBJ1-1,CASSIEGQGPRGEAFF,TGTGCCAGTAGTATAGAGGGGCAGGGCCCGAGGGGTGAAGCTTTCTTT
TRBV10-3,-,once,TRBJ2-5,CAISGVEGTRQETQYF,TGTGCCATCAGTGGCGTAGAGGGAACAAGGCAAGAGACCCAGTACTTC
TRBV20-1,TRBD2,few,TRBJ2-2,CSAHPAGRGGNTGELFF,TGCAGTGCCCACCCCGCAGGACGGGGGGGTAACACCGGGGAGCTGTTTTTT
TRBV7-9,TRBD2,few,TRBJ2-1,CASSSPTSEIYNEQFF,TGTGCCAGCAGCTCCCCGACTAGCGAGATATACAATGAGCAGTTCTTC
TRBV6-2/TRBV6-3,TRBD2,few,TRBJ2-3,CASSYLAGFDTQYF,TGTGCCAGCAGTTACCTAGCGGGGTTCGATACGCAGTATTTT
TRBV2,TRBD1,few,TRBJ1-1,CASSRVPTGATEAFF,TGTGCCAGCAGCCGAGTACCGACAGGGGCCACTGAAGCTTTCTTT
TRBV7-9,-,-,TRBJ1-5,CASSLGLGEPQHF,TGTGCCAGCAGCTTAGGCCTTGGGGAGCCCCAGCATTTT
TRBV6-6,TRBD1,few,TRBJ1-3,CASSAGQLRNSGNTIYF,TGTGCCAGCAGTGCGGGACAGCTCCGAAACTCTGGAAACACCATATATTTT
TRBV27,-,many,TRBJ2-2,CASRTRGGATGELFF,TGTGCCAGCAGAACGCGGGGAGGTGCCACCGGGGAGCTGTTTTTT
TRBV6-1,TRBD2,-,TRBJ2-3,CASSERRTSGGAYTQYF,TGTGCCAGCAGTGAACGAAGGACTAGCGGGGGGGCGTATACGCAGTATTTT
TRBV4-2,TRBD1,few,TRBJ1-1,CASSPTGGFEAFF,TGTGCCAGCAGTCCGACAGGGGGATTTGAAGCTTTCTTT
TRBV11-2,-,many,TRBJ2-1,CASSLQEYKPYNEQFF,TGTGCCAGCAGCTTACAAGAGTACAAGCCCTACAATGAGCAGTTCTTC
TRBV20-1,TRBD1,few,TRBJ1-2,CSARGSDRANYGYTF,TGCAGTGCTAGGGGGTCGGACAGGGCAAACTATGGCTACACCTTC
TRBV5-6,-,-,TRBJ2-3,CASSPDSGDTQYF,TGTGCCAGCAGCCCTGACTCGGGAGATACGCAGTATTTT
TRBV7-9,-,-,TRBJ1-1,CASSLRSPEAFF,TGTGCCAGCAGCCTCCGATCGCCTGAAGCTTTCTTT
TRBV12-3/TRBV12-4,-,many,TRBJ2-1,CASSLVRSSYNEQFF,TGTGCCAGCAGTTTAGTGCGGAGCTCCTACAATGAGCAGTTCTTC
TRBV7-2,TRBD1,few,TRBJ2-7,CASSLMDRATYEQYF,TGTGCCAGCAGCTTAATGGACAGGGCCACCTACGAGCAGTACTTC
TRBV2,-,-,TRBJ1-2,CASSEWGLGGYTF,TGTGCCAGCAGTGAATGGGGGTTGGGTGGCTACACCTTC
TRBV7-2,-,many,TRBJ2-1,CASSWQAYNEQFF,TGTGCCAGCAGCTGGCAGGCCTACAATGAGCAGTTCTTC
TRBV20-1,TRBD1,-,TRBJ1-2,CSARFRDRANYGYTF,TGCAGTGCTAGATTCCGGGACAGAGCTAACTATGGCTACACCTTC
TRBV7-3,TRBD2,many,TRBJ2-1,CASSAPGLAGYNEQFF,TGTGCCAGCAGCGCTCCTGGACTAGCGGGCTACAATGAGCAGTTCTTC
TRBV30,TRBD1,-,TRBJ2-7,CAWSDRGNRYEQYF,TGTGCCTGGAGTGACAGGGGGAATCGGTACGAGCAGTACTTC
TRBV7-3,-,-,TRBJ1-2,CASSLWDGYTF,TGTGCCAGCAGCTTATGGGATGGCTACACCTTC
TRBV7-9,-,-,TRBJ2-5,CASGSGGFAAGETQYF,TGTGCCAGCGGTTCCGGAGGATTCGCCGCAGGGGAGACCCAGTACTTC
TRBV12-3/TRBV12-4,-,few,TRBJ1-4,CASSRDRTNEKLFF,TGTGCCAGCAGCCGCGACAGGACGAATGAAAAACTGTTTTTT
TRBV7-9,-,many,TRBJ1-3,CASSPGVGHSGNTIYF,TGTGCCAGCAGTCCCGGGGTGGGCCACTCTGGAAACACCATATATTTT
TRBV5-6,-,-,TRBJ1-1,CASSLVQGQAFF,TGTGCCAGCAGCTTGGTGCAGGGGCAAGCTTTCTTT
TRBV7-2,TRBD2,-,TRBJ2-1,CASSFQTSGAEQFF,TGTGCCAGCAGCTTCCAGACTAGCGGGGCGGAGCAGTTCTTC
TRBV19,-,few,TRBJ2-5,CASSDGQETQYF,TGTGCCAGTAGTGACGGGCAAGAGACCCAGTACTTC
TRBV11-2,TRBD2,few,TRBJ2-7,CASSFRGGAYEQYF,TGTGCCAGCAGCTTTCGGGGGGGCGCCTACGAGCAGTACTTC
TRBV6-5,-,many,TRBJ1-2,CASRSGQFHYHGYTF,TGTGCCAGCAGGTCCGGACAGTTTCATTACCATGGCTACACCTTC
TRBV5-6,-,few,TRBJ2-5,CASSLDPESPQYF,TGTGCCAGCAGCTTGGATCCCGAAAGTCCCCAGTACTTC
TRBV7-9,TRBD1,few,TRBJ1-4,CASSSLTGYGEKLFF,TGTGCCAGCAGCTCATTGACAGGGTACGGTGAAAAACTGTTTTTT
TRBV7-2,-,few,TRBJ2-7,CASSYSEGEQYF,TGTGCCAGCAGCTACTCCGAGGGCGAGCAGTACTTC
TRBV30,-,-,TRBJ1-5,CAWSVPRGGADQPQHF,TGTGCCTGGAGTGTACCCCGCGGGGGGGCGGACCAGCCCCAGCATTTT
TRBV11-2,-,many,TRBJ2-5,CASSLDGRNQETQYF,TGTGCCAGCAGCTTAGATGGGAGGAACCAAGAGACCCAGTACTTC